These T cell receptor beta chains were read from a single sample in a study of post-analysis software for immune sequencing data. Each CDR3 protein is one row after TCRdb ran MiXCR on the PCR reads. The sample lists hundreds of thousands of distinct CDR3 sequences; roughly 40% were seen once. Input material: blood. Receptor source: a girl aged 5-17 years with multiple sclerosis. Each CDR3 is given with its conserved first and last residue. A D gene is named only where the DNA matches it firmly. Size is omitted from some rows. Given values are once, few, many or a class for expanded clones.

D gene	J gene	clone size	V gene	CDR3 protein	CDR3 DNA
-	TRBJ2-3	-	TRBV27	CASSPSSDRTDTQYF	TGTGCCAGCAGTCCGAGTAGCGACCGCACAGATACGCAGTATTTT
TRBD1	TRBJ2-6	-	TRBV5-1	CASSFQGAPVASGANVLTF	TGCGCCAGCAGCTTCCAGGGGGCGCCAGTAGCGAGTGGGGCCAACGTCCTGACTTTC
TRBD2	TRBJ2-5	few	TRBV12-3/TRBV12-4	CASSPSLATSGQETQYF	TGTGCCAGCAGTCCTTCCCTCGCTACTAGCGGCCAAGAGACCCAGTACTTC
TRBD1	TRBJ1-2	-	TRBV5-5	CASSLVGGQEGYGYTF	TGTGCCAGCAGCTTGGTTGGGGGACAGGAAGGTTATGGCTACACCTTC
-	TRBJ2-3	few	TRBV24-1	CATSDTSWADTQYF	TGTGCCACCAGTGATACATCCTGGGCAGATACGCAGTATTTT
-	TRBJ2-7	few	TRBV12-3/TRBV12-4	CASSKSSLEQYF	TGTGCCAGCAGCAAAAGCTCCCTCGAGCAGTACTTC
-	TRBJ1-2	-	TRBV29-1	CSVDSSNYDYTF	TGCAGCGTTGACAGCTCTAACTATGACTACACCTTC
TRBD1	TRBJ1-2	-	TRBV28	CASSFGGQGTWGYTF	TGTGCCAGCAGTTTTGGGGGACAGGGTACCTGGGGCTACACCTTC
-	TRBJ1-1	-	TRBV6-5	CASSYTQMNTEAFF	TGTGCCAGCAGTTACACTCAAATGAACACTGAAGCTTTCTTT
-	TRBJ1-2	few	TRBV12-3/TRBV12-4	CASSLDRPNYGYTF	TGTGCCAGCAGTTTGGACAGACCTAACTATGGCTACACCTTC
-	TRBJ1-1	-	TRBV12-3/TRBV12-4	CASSITLEAFF	TGTGCCAGCAGTATAACCCTTGAAGCTTTCTTT
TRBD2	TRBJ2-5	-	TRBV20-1	CSASGLAGHQETQYF	TGCAGTGCTAGCGGGCTAGCGGGACATCAAGAGACCCAGTACTTC
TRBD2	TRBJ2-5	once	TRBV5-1	CASNRLAGGRGQETQYF	TGCGCCAGCAACAGACTAGCGGGGGGCAGGGGCCAAGAGACCCAGTACTTC
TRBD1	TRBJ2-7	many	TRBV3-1	CASSQGGTGVFEQYF	TGTGCCAGCAGCCAGGGGGGGACAGGGGTTTTCGAGCAGTACTTC
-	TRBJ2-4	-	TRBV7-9	CASSLGVRLSLAKNIQYF	TGTGCCAGCAGCTTGGGGGTGAGACTATCACTAGCCAAAAACATTCAGTACTTC
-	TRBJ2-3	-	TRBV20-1	CSARDPGQGGADTQYF	TGCAGTGCTAGAGATCCGGGCCAGGGGGGAGCAGATACGCAGTATTTT
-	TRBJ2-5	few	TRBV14	CASSSDRKTQYF	TGTGCCAGCAGTTCCGATCGGAAGACCCAGTACTTC